Only a few counts were recorded for the clone carrying this TCR beta chain. The antigen is not known. The source of the sample is a study of response to subunit inactivated influenza vaccine. Notes on the study in general: After each seasonal influenza vaccination, few new T cells are recruited, the authors suggested.

The CDR3 loop spans 14 amino acids. CDR1 and CDR2 (germline): SEHNR, FQNEAQ (reference sequence). Between the trimmed V and J ends, which lost 5 bases and 3 bases, there was a span of 13 bases. TCRdb used MiXCR to reprocess the RT-PCR reads, holding one entry per CDR3 protein. The sample carries 550,000 to 800,000 distinct CDR3 sequences, approximately 14% recorded once. This clonotype was obtained from a middle-aged man who received an inactivated influenza vaccine. The V call is TRBV7-9, the J call TRBJ2-5, with D perhaps being TRBD1 or TRBD2 (6 bases each). The source was PBMCs from blood, collected 14 to 15 days before vaccination. CDR3 in amino acids: CASSRGAFEETQYF. The DNA for the CDR3 is TGTGCCAGCAGCAGGGGGGCGTTTGAAGAGACCCAGTACTTC. The full variable domain, completed using reference TRBV7-9 and TRBJ2-5, is DTGVSQNPRHKITKRGQNVTFRCDPISEHNRLYWYRQTLGQGPEFLTYFQNEAQLEKSRLLSDRFSAERPKGSFSTLEIQRTEQGDSAMYLCASSRGAFEETQYFGPGTRLLVL.